A selection of T cell receptor beta chains follows, all from one sample in a study of post-analysis software for immune sequencing data. TCRdb redid the calling of the PCR reads with MiXCR, one entry per CDR3 protein. This sample has 750,000 to 900,000 distinct CDR3 sequences, with under 60% found just once. The sequenced material came from blood. Every receptor here comes from a girl aged 5 to 17 with multiple sclerosis. CDR3s include the opening cysteine and the closing phenylalanine or tryptophan. Fields, in order: V gene, D gene, J gene, clone size, CDR3 protein, CDR3 DNA. A D gene is named only where the DNA matches it firmly. Expanded clones are given a class, and other clones once, few, many or no size at all.

>TRBV3-1|TRBD2|TRBJ2-7|.
CASSQRLAGYEQYF
TGTGCCAGCAGCCAGAGACTAGCGGGCTACGAGCAGTACTTC
>TRBV20-1|TRBD2|TRBJ2-1|.
CSARSFSGRAPYNEQFF
TGCAGTGCTAGATCATTTAGCGGGAGGGCCCCATACAATGAGCAGTTCTTC
>TRBV25-1|TRBD1|TRBJ1-2|once
CASSAQTHRGGYTF
TGTGCCAGCAGTGCCCAAACTCACAGGGGTGGCTACACCTTC
>TRBV10-3|.|TRBJ2-3|.
CAIRRDILDTDTQYF
TGTGCCATCAGGAGGGACATCCTGGACACAGATACGCAGTATTTT
>TRBV3-1|.|TRBJ1-1|.
CASSRQAVNTEAFF
TGTGCCAGCAGCCGACAGGCGGTGAACACTGAAGCTTTCTTT
>TRBV20-1|.|TRBJ2-5|few
CSAMDVGGPVETQYF
TGCAGTGCTATGGACGTCGGAGGGCCCGTAGAGACCCAGTACTTC
>TRBV28|.|TRBJ2-5|.
CASSLWSGVGKETQYF
TGTGCCAGCAGTTTATGGTCAGGGGTTGGCAAAGAGACCCAGTACTTC
>TRBV7-2|.|TRBJ2-7|.
CASSLVNPVQWIEQYF
TGTGCCAGCAGCTTAGTAAACCCAGTTCAATGGATCGAGCAGTACTTC
>TRBV9|TRBD1|TRBJ2-4|.
CASSPGGQGRDIQYF
TGTGCCAGCAGCCCTGGGGGACAGGGGCGGGACATTCAGTACTTC
>TRBV9|TRBD1|TRBJ1-5|.
CASSEGGGAGQPQHF
TGTGCCAGCAGCGAGGGAGGGGGCGCCGGGCAGCCCCAGCATTTT
>TRBV5-1|.|TRBJ1-2|.
CASGAGSYGYTF
TGCGCCAGCGGGGCCGGGAGCTATGGCTACACCTTC
>TRBV10-3|TRBD2|TRBJ2-1|.
CAISEVMGTSGIGQFF
TGTGCCATCAGTGAAGTGATGGGGACTAGCGGGATCGGGCAGTTCTTC
>TRBV30|.|TRBJ2-3|once
CAWSGVDGPTVSTDTQYF
TGTGCCTGGAGTGGGGTAGACGGGCCCACGGTCTCCACAGATACGCAGTATTTT
>TRBV5-6|.|TRBJ1-2|.
CASSFLREPGYTF
TGTGCCAGCAGCTTTTTGAGGGAACCTGGCTACACCTTC
>TRBV7-2|.|TRBJ1-1|.
CASSLKRDNAEAFF
TGTGCCAGCAGCTTGAAGCGGGATAACGCTGAAGCTTTCTTT
>TRBV10-3|.|TRBJ1-5|.
CAISESGTSNQPQHF
TGTGCCATCAGTGAGTCGGGGACGTCCAATCAGCCCCAGCATTTT
>TRBV6-5|.|TRBJ2-4|.
CASSLDLAESKNIQYF
TGTGCCAGCAGTCTCGACTTAGCGGAGTCCAAAAACATTCAGTACTTC
>TRBV20-1|TRBD2|TRBJ2-7|few
CSAISGGSSYGQYF
TGCAGTGCGATATCGGGGGGGAGCTCCTACGGGCAGTACTTC